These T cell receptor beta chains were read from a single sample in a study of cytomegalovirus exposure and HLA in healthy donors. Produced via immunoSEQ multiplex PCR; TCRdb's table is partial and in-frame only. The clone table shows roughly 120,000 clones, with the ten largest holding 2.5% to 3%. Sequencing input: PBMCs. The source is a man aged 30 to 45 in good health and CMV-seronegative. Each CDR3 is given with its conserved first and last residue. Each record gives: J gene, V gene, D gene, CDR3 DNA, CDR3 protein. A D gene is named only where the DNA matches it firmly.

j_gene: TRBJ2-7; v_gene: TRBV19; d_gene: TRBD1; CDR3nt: TGTGCCAGTAGCGAATACTATTCCAGGGGGCAGAACTACGAGCAGTACTTC; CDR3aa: CASSEYYSRGQNYEQYF
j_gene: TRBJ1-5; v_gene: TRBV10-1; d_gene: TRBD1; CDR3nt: TGCGCCAGCAAGACAGGGGTGCCCAATCAGCCCCAGCATTTT; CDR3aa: CASKTGVPNQPQHF
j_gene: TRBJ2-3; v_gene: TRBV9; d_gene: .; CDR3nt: TGTGCCAGCAGCGTAGGGGGCAGCGTGAGTATGGATACGCAGTATTTT; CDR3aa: CASSVGGSVSMDTQYF
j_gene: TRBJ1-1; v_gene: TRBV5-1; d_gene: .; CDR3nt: TGCGCCAGCAGCTTCTCACATAGCGCTGAAGCTTTCTTT; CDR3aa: CASSFSHSAEAFF
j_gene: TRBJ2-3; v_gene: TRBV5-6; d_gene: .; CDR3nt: TGTGCCAGCAGCTTGGCCCGGAGGCAGCTTACAGATACGCAGTATTTT; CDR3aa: CASSLARRQLTDTQYF
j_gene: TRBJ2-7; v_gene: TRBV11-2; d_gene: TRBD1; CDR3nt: TGTGCCAGCAGCTTTGGGACAGCCTCCTACGAGCAGTACTTC; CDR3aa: CASSFGTASYEQYF
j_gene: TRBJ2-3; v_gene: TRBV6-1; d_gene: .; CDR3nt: TGTGCCAGCACGGCGGGGTCAAATACGCAGTATTTT; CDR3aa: CASTAGSNTQYF
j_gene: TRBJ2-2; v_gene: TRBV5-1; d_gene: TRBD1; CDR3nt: TGCGCCAGCACAGGACAGGGGGCGCGCACCGGGGAGCTGTTTTTT; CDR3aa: CASTGQGARTGELFF
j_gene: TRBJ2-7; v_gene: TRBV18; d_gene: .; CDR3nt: TGTGCCAGCTCACCACGTACTCCCTACGAGCAGTACTTC; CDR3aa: CASSPRTPYEQYF
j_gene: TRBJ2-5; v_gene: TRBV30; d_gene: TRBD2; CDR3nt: TGTGCCTGGAGTGGAACTAGCGGGATCCTTGAGCAGTACTTC; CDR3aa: CAWSGTSGILEQYF
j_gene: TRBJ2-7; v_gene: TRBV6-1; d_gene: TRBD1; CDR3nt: TGCGCCAGCACCTTGACAGGGGGCGAGCAGTACTTC; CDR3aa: CASTLTGGEQYF
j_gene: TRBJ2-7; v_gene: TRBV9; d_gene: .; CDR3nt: TGTGCCAGCAGCGTAGATGCGGATCCCTACGAGCAGTACTTC; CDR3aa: CASSVDADPYEQYF
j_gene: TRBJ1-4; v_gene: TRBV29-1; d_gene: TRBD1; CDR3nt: TGCAGCGTTCGGAGGGGGCTTGGAGAAAAACTGTTTTTT; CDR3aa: CSVRRGLGEKLFF
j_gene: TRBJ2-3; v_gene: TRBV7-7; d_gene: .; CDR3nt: TGTGCCAGCAGCTTAATTCCCGCAGATACGCAGTATTTT; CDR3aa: CASSLIPADTQYF
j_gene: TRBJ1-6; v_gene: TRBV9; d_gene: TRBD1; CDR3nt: TGTGCCAGCAGCGTGGGACAGGGTAATTCACCCCTCCACTTT; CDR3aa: CASSVGQGNSPLHF
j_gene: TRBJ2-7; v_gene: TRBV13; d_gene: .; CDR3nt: TGTGCCAGCAGCTTGGAGGGCAGTGCCTACGAGCAGTACTTC; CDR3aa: CASSLEGSAYEQYF
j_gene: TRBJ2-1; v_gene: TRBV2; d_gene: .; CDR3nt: TGTGCCAGCAGTGAGGCGCTTCCGGGGAGCTCCTACAATGAGCAGTTCTTC; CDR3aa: CASSEALPGSSYNEQFF
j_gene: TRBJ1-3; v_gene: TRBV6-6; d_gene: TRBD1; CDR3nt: TGTGCCAGCAGCCGGGGACAGGGGGGAAACACCATATATTTT; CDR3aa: CASSRGQGGNTIYF
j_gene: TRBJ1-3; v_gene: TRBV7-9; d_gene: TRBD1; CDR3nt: TGTGCCAGCAGCTCGCTTCGACAGGGGGCAATGTCTGGAAACACCATATATTTT; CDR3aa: CASSSLRQGAMSGNTIYF
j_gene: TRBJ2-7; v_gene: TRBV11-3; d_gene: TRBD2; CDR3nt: TGTGCCAGCAGCTTAACGGCTAGCGGGAGCGAGCAGTACTTC; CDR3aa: CASSLTASGSEQYF
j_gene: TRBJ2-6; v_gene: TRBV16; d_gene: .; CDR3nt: TGTGCCAGCAGCCACCAGCGAAACTCTGGGGCCAACGTCCTGACTTTC; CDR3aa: CASSHQRNSGANVLTF
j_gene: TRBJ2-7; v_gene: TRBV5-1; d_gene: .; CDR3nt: TGCGCCAGCAGCTTGGCCCAGACCTACGAGCAGTACTTC; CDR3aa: CASSLAQTYEQYF
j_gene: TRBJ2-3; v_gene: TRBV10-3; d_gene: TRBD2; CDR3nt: TGTGCCATCAGTGACCGGGACCGAGGGACTAGCAGAATATGGGCAGATACGCAGTATTTT; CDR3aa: CAISDRDRGTSRIWADTQYF
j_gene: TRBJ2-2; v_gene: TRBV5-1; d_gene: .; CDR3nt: TGCGCCAGCAGCTTGAGGGGATTGGCAGGGGAGCTGTTTTTT; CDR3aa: CASSLRGLAGELFF
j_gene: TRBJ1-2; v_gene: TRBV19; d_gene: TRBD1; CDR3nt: TGTGCCAGTAGTATGTGGGGCCAACCGGGACAGGGAACAAACACCTTC; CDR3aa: CASSMWGQPGQGTNTF
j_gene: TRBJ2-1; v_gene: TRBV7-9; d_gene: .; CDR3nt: TGTGCCAGCAGCTTTTCCCCAGGGTCTAGTGAGCAGTTCTTC; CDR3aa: CASSFSPGSSEQFF
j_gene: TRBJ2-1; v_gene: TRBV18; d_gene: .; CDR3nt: TGTGCCAGCTCCCCAACGGCGGGACTCCTACGGGATGAGCAGTTCTTC; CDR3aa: CASSPTAGLLRDEQFF
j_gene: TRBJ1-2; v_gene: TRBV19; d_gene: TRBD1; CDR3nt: TGTGCCAGTAGCCAGAACAGGGGAGCTAACTATGGCTACACCTTC; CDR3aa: CASSQNRGANYGYTF